This T cell receptor (beta chain) was obtained from a study of T cell responses to AZD1222 COVID-19 vaccine. Produced via immunoSEQ multiplex PCR; TCRdb's table is partial and in-frame only. The sample consists of around 79,000 clones, about 90% of them appearing once. CDR3 length: 13 amino acids. Trimming took off 4 bases at V and 4 bases at J, with 10 bases between the two ends. The germline gives CDR1 SGHDN, CDR2 FVKESK. The input for sequencing was peripheral blood, taken on day 0 of AZD1222 vaccination. The source of this sequence is an adult in good health. V and J are TRBV14 and TRBJ1-2, with TRBD1 as a possible D gene (5 bases). The CDR3 loop is CASSRVGVYGYTF. In nucleotides, the CDR3 is TGTGCCAGCAGCCGCGTAGGGGTCTATGGCTACACCTTC.